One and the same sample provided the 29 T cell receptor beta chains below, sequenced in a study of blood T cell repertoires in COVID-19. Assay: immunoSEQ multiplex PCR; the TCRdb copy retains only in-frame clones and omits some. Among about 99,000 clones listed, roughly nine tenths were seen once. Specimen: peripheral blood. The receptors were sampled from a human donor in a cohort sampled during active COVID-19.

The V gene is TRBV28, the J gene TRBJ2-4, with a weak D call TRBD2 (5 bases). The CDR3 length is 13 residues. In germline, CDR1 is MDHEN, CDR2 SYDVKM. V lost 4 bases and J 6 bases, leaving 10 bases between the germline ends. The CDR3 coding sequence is TGTGCCAGCAGTTGGACTCTGGGAAACATTCAGTACTTC. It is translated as CASSWTLGNIQYF.

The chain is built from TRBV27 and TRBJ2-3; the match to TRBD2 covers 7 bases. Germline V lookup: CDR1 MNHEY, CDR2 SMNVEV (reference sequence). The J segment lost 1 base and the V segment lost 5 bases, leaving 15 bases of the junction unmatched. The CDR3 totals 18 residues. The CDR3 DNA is TGTGCCAGCAGTCCCCCCGGGTGGGCTAGCGGAGGCACAGATACGCAGTATTTT. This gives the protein CASSPPGWASGGTDTQYF.

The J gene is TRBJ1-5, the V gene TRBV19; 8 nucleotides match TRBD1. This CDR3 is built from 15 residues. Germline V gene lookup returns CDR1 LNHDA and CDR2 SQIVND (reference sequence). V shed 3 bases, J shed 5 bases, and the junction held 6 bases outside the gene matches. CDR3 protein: CASSIQGAIDQPQHF. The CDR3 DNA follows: TGTGCCAGTAGTATCCAGGGGGCTATAGATCAGCCCCAGCATTTT.

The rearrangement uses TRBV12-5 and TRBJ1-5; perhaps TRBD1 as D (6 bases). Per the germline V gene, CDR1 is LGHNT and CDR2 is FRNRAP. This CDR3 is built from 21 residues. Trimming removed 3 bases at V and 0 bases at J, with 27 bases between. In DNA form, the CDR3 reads TGTGCTAGTGGTTTTGTATCCCCCCTACAGGGAATGGGCTATAGCAATCAGCCCCAGCATTTT. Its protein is CASGFVSPLQGMGYSNQPQHF. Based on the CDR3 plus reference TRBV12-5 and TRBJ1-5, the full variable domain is DARVTQTPRHKVTEMGQEVTMRCQPILGHNTVFWYRQTMMQGLELLAYFRNRAPLDDSGMPKDRFSAEMPDATLATLKIQPSEPRDSAVYFCASGFVSPLQGMGYSNQPQHFGDGTRLSIL.

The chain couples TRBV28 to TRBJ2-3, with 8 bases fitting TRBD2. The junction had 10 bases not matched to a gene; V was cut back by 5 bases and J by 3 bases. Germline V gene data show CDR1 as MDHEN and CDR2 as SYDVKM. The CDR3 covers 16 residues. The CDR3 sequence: CASSPPGLAGTDTQYF. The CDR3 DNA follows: TGTGCCAGCAGTCCGCCCGGACTAGCTGGGACAGATACGCAGTATTTT.

The DNA of the CDR3 is TGTGCCAGCAGCGCGGGGGGCGGTGAGCAGTACTTC. This sequence encodes CASSAGGGEQYF. The chain links TRBV9 to TRBJ2-7, with D perhaps TRBD2 (7 bases). In germline, CDR1 is SGDLS, CDR2 YYNGEE. With 3 bases removed from V and 7 bases from J, the gap between germline ends came to 11 bases. This CDR3 is 12 amino acids long.

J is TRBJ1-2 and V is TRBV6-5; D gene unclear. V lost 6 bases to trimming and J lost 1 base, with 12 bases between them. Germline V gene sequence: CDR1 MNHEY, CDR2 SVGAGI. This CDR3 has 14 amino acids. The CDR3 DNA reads TGTGCCAGCAGCGCTTACTCTGTTAACTATGGCTACACCTTC. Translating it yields CASSAYSVNYGYTF.

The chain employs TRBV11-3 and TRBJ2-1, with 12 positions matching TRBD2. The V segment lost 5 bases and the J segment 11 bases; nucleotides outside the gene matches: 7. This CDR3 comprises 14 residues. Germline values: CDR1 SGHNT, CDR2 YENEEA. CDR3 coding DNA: TGTGCCAGCAGCCCCGGACTAGCGGGGAGGAAGCAGTTCTTC. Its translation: CASSPGLAGRKQFF.

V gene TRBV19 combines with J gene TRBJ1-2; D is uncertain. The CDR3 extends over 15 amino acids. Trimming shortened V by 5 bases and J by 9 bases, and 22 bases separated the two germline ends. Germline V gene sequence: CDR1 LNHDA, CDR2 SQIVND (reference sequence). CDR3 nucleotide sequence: TGTGCCAGTAGTCCCACGACATCCTCCCGTTGGAGCTACACCTTC. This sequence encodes CASSPTTSSRWSYTF.

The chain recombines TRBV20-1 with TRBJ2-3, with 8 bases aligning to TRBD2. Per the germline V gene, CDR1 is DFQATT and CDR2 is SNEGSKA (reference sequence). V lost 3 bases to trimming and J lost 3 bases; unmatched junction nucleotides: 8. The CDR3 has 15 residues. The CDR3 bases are TGCAGTGCTAGTAGTAGGGCGGGAGGAACAGATACGCAGTATTTT. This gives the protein CSASSRAGGTDTQYF.

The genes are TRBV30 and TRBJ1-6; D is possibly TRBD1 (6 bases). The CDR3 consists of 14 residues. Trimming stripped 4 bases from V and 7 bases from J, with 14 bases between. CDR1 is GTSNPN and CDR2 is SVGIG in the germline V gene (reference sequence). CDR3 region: CAWIRGGINSPLHF. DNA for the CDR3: TGTGCCTGGATTAGAGGGGGAATAAATTCACCCCTCCACTTT.

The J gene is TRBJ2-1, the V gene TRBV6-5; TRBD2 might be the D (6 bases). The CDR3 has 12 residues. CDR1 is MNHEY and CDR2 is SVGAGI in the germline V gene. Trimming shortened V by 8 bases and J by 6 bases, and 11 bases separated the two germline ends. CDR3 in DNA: TGTGCCAGCCGACTAGTGGGCAATGAGCAGTTCTTC. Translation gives CASRLVGNEQFF.

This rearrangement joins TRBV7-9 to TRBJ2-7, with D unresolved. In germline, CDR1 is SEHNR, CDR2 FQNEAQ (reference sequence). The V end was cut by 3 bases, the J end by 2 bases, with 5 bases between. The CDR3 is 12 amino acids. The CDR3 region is CASSFATYEQYF. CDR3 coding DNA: TGTGCCAGCAGCTTCGCGACCTACGAGCAGTACTTC.

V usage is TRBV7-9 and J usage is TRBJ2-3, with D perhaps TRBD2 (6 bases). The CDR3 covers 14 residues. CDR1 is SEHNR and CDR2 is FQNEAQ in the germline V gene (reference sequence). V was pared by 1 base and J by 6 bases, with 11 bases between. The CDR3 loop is CASSLGGGSDTQYF. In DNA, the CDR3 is TGTGCCAGCAGCTTAGGGGGAGGATCGGATACGCAGTATTTT. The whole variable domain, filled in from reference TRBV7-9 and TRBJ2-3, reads DTGVSQNPRHKITKRGQNVTFRCDPISEHNRLYWYRQTLGQGPEFLTYFQNEAQLEKSRLLSDRFSAERPKGSFSTLEIQRTEQGDSAMYLCASSLGGGSDTQYFGPGTRLTVL.

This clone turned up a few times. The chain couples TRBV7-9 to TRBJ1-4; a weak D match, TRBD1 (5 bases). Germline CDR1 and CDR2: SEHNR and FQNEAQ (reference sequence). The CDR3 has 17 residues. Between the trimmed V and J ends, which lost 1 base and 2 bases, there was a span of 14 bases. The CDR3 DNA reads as TGTGCCAGCAGCTTAGGCAGCGCAGGGCGGACTAATGAAAAACTGTTTTTT. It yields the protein CASSLGSAGRTNEKLFF.

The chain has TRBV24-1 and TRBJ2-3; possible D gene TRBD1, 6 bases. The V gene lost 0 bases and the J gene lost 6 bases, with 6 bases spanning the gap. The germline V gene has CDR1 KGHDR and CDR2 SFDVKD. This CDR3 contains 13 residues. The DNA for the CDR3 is TGTGCCACCAGTGATTTGACAGGGGATACGCAGTATTTT. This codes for CATSDLTGDTQYF.

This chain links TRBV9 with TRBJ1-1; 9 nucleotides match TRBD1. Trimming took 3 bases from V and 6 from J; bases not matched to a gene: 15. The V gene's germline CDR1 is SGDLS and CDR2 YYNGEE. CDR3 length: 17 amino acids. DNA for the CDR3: TGTGCCAGCAGCGCGCCGGGACAGGGCTTATCGGTCCCTGAAGCTTTCTTT. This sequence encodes CASSAPGQGLSVPEAFF.

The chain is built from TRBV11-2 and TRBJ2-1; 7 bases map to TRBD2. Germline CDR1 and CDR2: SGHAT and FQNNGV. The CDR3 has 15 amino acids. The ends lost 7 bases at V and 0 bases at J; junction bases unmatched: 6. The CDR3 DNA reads TGTGCCAGCACCCCGAGCGGGGTCTCCTACAATGAGCAGTTCTTC. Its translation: CASTPSGVSYNEQFF.

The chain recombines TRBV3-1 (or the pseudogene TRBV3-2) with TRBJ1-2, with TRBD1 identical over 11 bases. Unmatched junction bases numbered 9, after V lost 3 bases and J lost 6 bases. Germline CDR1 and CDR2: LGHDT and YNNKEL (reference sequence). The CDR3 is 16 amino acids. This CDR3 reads CASSHLGTGGRNGYTF. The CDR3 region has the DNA TGTGCCAGCAGCCATCTCGGGACAGGGGGGAGGAATGGCTACACCTTC.

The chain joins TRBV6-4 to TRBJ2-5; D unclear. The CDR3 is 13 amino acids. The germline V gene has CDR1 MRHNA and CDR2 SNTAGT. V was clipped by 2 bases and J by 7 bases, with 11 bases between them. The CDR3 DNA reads TGTGCCAGCAGTGACGAGGCCTCCGGGACCCAGTACTTC. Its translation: CASSDEASGTQYF.

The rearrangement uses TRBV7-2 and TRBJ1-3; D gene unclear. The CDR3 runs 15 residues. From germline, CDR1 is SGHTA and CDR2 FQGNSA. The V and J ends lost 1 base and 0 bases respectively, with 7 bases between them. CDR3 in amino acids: CASSLVRYSGNTIYF. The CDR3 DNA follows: TGTGCCAGCAGCTTAGTGCGGTACTCTGGAAACACCATATATTTT.

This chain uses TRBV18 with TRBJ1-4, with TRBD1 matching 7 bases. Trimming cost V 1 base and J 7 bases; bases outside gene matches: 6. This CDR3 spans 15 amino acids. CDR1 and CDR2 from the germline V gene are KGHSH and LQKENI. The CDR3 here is CASSPQGADGEKLFF. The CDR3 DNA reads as TGTGCCAGCTCACCACAGGGGGCGGATGGTGAAAAACTGTTTTTT.

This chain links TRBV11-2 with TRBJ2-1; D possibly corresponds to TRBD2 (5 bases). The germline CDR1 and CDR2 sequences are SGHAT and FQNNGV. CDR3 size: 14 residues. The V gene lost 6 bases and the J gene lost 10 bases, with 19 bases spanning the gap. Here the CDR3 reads CASSYRAGRNEQFF. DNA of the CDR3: TGTGCCAGCAGTTATCGGGCGGGCCGTAACGAGCAGTTCTTC.

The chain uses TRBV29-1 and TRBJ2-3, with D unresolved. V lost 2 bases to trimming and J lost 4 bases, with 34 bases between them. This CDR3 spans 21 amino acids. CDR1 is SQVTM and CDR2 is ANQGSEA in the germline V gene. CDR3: CSVEKPNPVFLGEIMADTQYF. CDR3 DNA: TGCAGCGTTGAAAAGCCCAACCCCGTTTTTCTGGGCGAAATCATGGCAGATACGCAGTATTTT.

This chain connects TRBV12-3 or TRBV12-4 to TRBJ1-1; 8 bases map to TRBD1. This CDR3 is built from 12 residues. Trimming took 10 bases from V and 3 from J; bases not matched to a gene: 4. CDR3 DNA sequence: TGTGCCACACAGGGGGTCGACACTGAAGCTTTCTTT. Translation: CATQGVDTEAFF.

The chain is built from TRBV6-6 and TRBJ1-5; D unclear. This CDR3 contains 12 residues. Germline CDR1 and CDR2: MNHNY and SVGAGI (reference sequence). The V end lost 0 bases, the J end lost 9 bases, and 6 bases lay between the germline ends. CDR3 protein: CASSYSGRPQHF. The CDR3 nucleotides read TGTGCCAGCAGTTACTCTGGCCGGCCCCAGCATTTT.

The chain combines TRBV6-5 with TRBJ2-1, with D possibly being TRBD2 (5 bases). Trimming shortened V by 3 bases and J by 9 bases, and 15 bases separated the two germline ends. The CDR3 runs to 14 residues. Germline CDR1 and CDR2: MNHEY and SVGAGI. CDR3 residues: CASSYSVGVGEQFF. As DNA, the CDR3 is TGTGCCAGCAGTTATTCAGTGGGAGTCGGTGAGCAGTTCTTC.

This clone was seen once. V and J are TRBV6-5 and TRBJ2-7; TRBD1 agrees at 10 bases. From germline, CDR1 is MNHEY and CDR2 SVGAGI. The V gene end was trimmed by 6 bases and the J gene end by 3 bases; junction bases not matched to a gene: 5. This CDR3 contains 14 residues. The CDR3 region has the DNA TGTGCCAGCAGAAGGACAGGGGGGGTCTACGAGCAGTACTTC. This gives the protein CASRRTGGVYEQYF.

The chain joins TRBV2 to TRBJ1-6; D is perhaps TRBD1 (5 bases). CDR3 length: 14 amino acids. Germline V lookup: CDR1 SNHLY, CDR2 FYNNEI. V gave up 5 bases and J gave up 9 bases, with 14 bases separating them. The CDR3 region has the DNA TGTGCCAGCAGTTTTGACAGACAATCTTCACCCCTCCACTTT. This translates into CASSFDRQSSPLHF.